Below are 23 T cell receptor delta chains sequenced from a single sample in a study of gamma-delta T cells after stem cell transplantation. TCRdb fed the RT-PCR reads to CATT. This table has roughly 1,200 delta-chain clones, about 17% appearing once. Material: gamma-delta T cells. The receptors originated from a human donor. It is not recorded whose cells these are; they may come from a transplant donor.

This clone came up a few times. A read error is the likely source, as a far larger clone sits one nucleotide away. V and J are TRDV2 and TRDJ1; tentatively, D is TRDD3 (6 bases). There are 15 residues in the CDR3. V lost 0 bases to trimming and J lost 0 bases, with 10 bases between them. CDR1 and CDR2 (germline): GEAIGNYY, EKD. Here the CDR3 reads CACDTRGRNTDKLIF. The CDR3 DNA is TGTGCCTGTGACACCAGGGGGAGAAACACCGATAAACTCATCTTT.

This clone was detected only once. This probably arose from a read error, given a far larger clone one base away. Other DNA variants within this sample encode the same CDR3. This rearrangement joins TRDV2 to TRDJ3; 12 nucleotides line up with TRDD3. The CDR3 extends over 22 amino acids. Germline CDR1 reads GEAIGNYY; CDR2 reads EKD. V lost 0 bases to trimming and J lost 14 bases; unmatched junction nucleotides: 25. This chain's CDR3 is CACDTVLLGDTEGEGVDRQMFF. In DNA form, the CDR3 reads TGTGCCTGTGACACCGTCCTACTGGGGGATACTGAGGGCGAGGGTGTGGACAGACAGATGTTTTTC.

This clone appeared a few times. The protein held in TCRdb is that of a much larger clone and does not match this DNA's translation at residue 9, likely because of a read error; the protein shown is translated from the DNA. This chain connects TRDV2 to TRDJ1, with D perhaps matching TRDD3 (6 bases). The CDR3 sequence is 19 residues long. The ends were cut back, 3 bases at V and 1 base at J, with 26 bases in the middle. Germline V gene sequence: CDR1 GEAIGNYY, CDR2 EKD. CDR3: CACDDMSTRGLARTDKLIF. CDR3 nucleotides: TGTGCCTGTGACGACATGTCTACTAGGGGATTGGCCCGCACCGATAAACTCATCTTT.

V is TRDV2 and J is TRDJ1; 10 positions match TRDD3. The CDR3 extends over 16 amino acids. The V segment lost 3 bases and the J segment 8 bases; nucleotides outside the gene matches: 14. CDR1 and CDR2 (germline): GEAIGNYY, EKD. The CDR3 spells CACDPLLLGDEAKLIF. CDR3 DNA sequence: TGTGCCTGTGACCCCCTGTTACTGGGGGATGAAGCCAAACTCATCTTT.

This clone was counted once. This chain uses TRDV2 with TRDJ3; D is unresolved. Trimming shortened V by 3 bases and J by 7 bases, and 12 bases separated the two germline ends. CDR1 and CDR2 from the germline V gene are GEAIGNYY and EKD. This CDR3 spans 15 amino acids. The CDR3 protein is CACDPLVTDTRQMFF. The CDR3 DNA follows: TGTGCCTGTGACCCCCTAGTGACCGACACCCGACAGATGTTTTTC.

Remarks on this clone: A far more abundant clone sits one base away, making this likely a read error. The same CDR3 is also encoded by other DNA sequences in this sample. Here the CDR3 reads CACDHVSALPTSMGDTLYTDKLIF. CDR3 DNA: TGTGCCTGTGACCATGTATCTGCACTGCCTACGTCGATGGGGGATACGCTGTACACCGATAAACTCATCTTT. The chain carries TRDV2 and TRDJ1; 11 bases fit TRDD3. The CDR3 totals 24 residues. V lost 3 bases to trimming and J lost 0 bases; unmatched junction nucleotides: 29. Germline CDR1 and CDR2: GEAIGNYY and EKD.

As to this clone: A far more abundant clone sits one base away, making this likely a read error. V gene TRDV2 combines with J gene TRDJ1; the D call may be TRDD1 or TRDD3 (5 bases each). With 5 bases removed from V and 3 bases from J, the gap between germline ends came to 15 bases. The CDR3 contains 14 residues. The germline V gene has CDR1 GEAIGNYY and CDR2 EKD. The CDR3 region is CACGQILDADKLIF. In nucleotides, the CDR3 is TGTGCCTGTGGCCAAATACTGGACGCCGATAAACTCATCTTT.

This clone turned up a few times. A far larger clone is one nucleotide away, so this likely arose from a read error. This chain connects TRDV2 to TRDJ1; D unresolved. CDR3 length equals 14 residues. The V end lost 5 bases, the J end lost 8 bases, and 20 bases lay between the germline ends. CDR1 is GEAIGNYY, CDR2 EKD, per germline. The CDR3 reads CACGLLASAGKLIF. For the CDR3, the DNA is TGTGCCTGTGGCCTCCTGGCTTCAGCGGGGAAACTCATCTTT.

As to this clone: TCRdb shows a much larger clone's protein in place of this DNA's translation, and the two differ at residue 10, likely through a read error; the protein shown is translated from the DNA. V is TRDV2 and J is TRDJ1; tentative D call: TRDD3 (5 bases). V shed 0 bases and J shed 2 bases, with 24 bases lying between them. Per germline, CDR1 GEAIGNYY and CDR2 EKD. The CDR3 contains 19 residues. The CDR3 DNA reads TGTGCCTGTGACACCGTCTCAAGGCTCAGGGATCGGAGGACCGATAAACTCATCTTT. This encodes CACDTVSRLRDRRTDKLIF.

About this clone: The protein TCRdb lists belongs to a much larger clone and differs from this DNA's translation at residue 17, which points to a read error; the protein shown is made from the DNA. J is TRDJ1 and V is TRDV2; D might be TRDD2 or TRDD3, each matching 7 bases. CDR1 is GEAIGNYY and CDR2 is EKD in the germline V gene. This CDR3 is 19 amino acids long. CDR3 protein: CACDTAGFPTGAYGDKRIF. The CDR3 coding sequence is TGTGCCTGTGACACGGCGGGCTTTCCTACTGGGGCTTATGGCGATAAACGCATCTTT.

By frequency in the sample, this clone is large. This sequence joins TRDV2 and TRDJ1; 10 bases match TRDD3. This CDR3 has 17 amino acids. CDR1 GEAIGNYY and CDR2 EKD come from the germline V gene. V dropped 0 bases and J dropped 2; count of bases not matched to a gene: 8. CDR3 in amino acids: CACDTVGGLGDTDKLIF. CDR3 nucleotide sequence: TGTGCCTGTGACACCGTCGGTGGACTGGGGGATACCGATAAACTCATCTTT.

This clone was detected a few times. TCRdb lists the protein of a much larger clone for this DNA, which differs at residue 3, so this is likely a read error; the protein given here is translated from the DNA itself. The chain employs TRDV2 and TRDJ1; 11 positions agree with TRDD3. Germline assignment: CDR1 GEAIGNYY and CDR2 EKD. This CDR3 has 20 amino acids. CDR3 protein: CASDLMSAGLGDTSTDKLIF. In nucleotides, the CDR3 is TGTGCCAGTGACTTGATGTCGGCGGGGCTGGGGGATACATCCACCGATAAACTCATCTTT.

A note on this clone: TCRdb's listed protein matches a much larger clone and diverges from this DNA's translation at residue 7, likely through a read error; the protein shown comes from the DNA. V is TRDV2 and J is TRDJ1; 10 bases are shared with TRDD3. Germline CDR1 reads GEAIGNYY; CDR2 reads EKD. With 3 bases clipped from V and 1 base from J, the junction kept 16 bases outside the gene matches. CDR3 length equals 19 residues. The CDR3 loop is CACDSVPGDTLVTTDKLIF. The CDR3 DNA reads TGTGCCTGTGACTCCGTACCGGGGGATACGCTGGTTACCACCGATAAACTCATCTTT.

Within the sample, this clone is large. This sample includes further DNA sequences coding for the same CDR3. The chain links TRDV2 to TRDJ2, with TRDD3 identical over 10 bases. The ends lost 0 bases at V and 7 bases at J; junction bases unmatched: 22. Per the germline V gene, CDR1 is GEAIGNYY and CDR2 is EKD. The CDR3 loop spans 21 amino acids. CDR3 coding DNA: TGTGCCTGTGACACCGTAGGCCAAAGTCGGGGGGGGATACGCCGGGGAGCACAACTCTTCTTT. It yields the protein CACDTVGQSRGGIRRGAQLFF.

This clone was counted only a few times. Given a far larger clone just one base away, this is likely a sequencing read error. Other DNA sequences of this sample code for an identical CDR3. This chain uses TRDV2 with TRDJ1, with a tentative D call TRDD3 (5 bases). Germline CDR1 is GEAIGNYY and CDR2 is EKD. Trimming took 3 bases from V and 1 from J, leaving 29 bases between them. The CDR3 length is 20 residues. The CDR3 loop is CACDLMSAGLGDTSTDKLIF. The CDR3 DNA follows: TGTGCCTGTGACTTGATGTCGGCGGGGCTGGGTGATACATCCACCGATAAACTCATCTTT.

For this clone: The TCRdb record carries a much larger clone's protein, which differs from this DNA's translation at residue 6; a read error is the likely cause, and the protein listed here is the DNA translation. The chain joins TRDV2 to TRDJ1; TRDD3 matches at 9 bases. The germline V gene encodes CDR1 GEAIGNYY and CDR2 EKD. Trimming removed 0 bases from V and 0 bases from J; junction bases left unmatched: 13. CDR3 length: 19 amino acids. The CDR3: CACDTRRGGGYHDTDKLIF. CDR3 DNA: TGTGCCTGTGACACCCGCCGTGGGGGGGGATACCACGACACCGATAAACTCATCTTT.

Comments on this clone: The protein TCRdb gives is from a much larger clone and does not agree with this DNA's translation at residue 11, likely a read error; the protein shown here comes from the DNA. The chain employs TRDV2 and TRDJ1; TRDD3 matches 9 bases. The V segment lost 4 bases and the J segment 8 bases; nucleotides outside the gene matches: 13. This CDR3 is 15 amino acids long. From germline, CDR1 is GEAIGNYY and CDR2 EKD. CDR3 in amino acids: CACDSLSTGGEKLIF. For the CDR3, the DNA is TGTGCCTGTGATTCTCTTAGTACTGGGGGAGAGAAACTCATCTTT.

Note on this clone: TCRdb's entry gives the protein of a much larger clone, which mismatches this DNA's translation at residue 16, likely from a read error; the protein reported here is translated from the DNA. V is TRDV2 and J is TRDJ1; D tentatively fits TRDD2 or TRDD3 (7 bases each). Germline lookup yields CDR1 GEAIGNYY and CDR2 EKD. This CDR3 has 19 residues. The chain's CDR3 is CACDTAGFPTGAYGDNLIF. The CDR3 DNA follows: TGTGCCTGTGACACGGCGGGCTTTCCTACTGGGGCTTATGGCGATAACCTCATCTTT.

This clone appeared a few times. The mismatch at residue 8 between this DNA's translation and the TCRdb protein of a much larger clone likely reflects a read error; the protein shown is translated from the DNA. The genes are TRDV2 and TRDJ1, with 8 bases lining up with TRDD3. The CDR3 extends over 20 amino acids. V shed 2 bases and J 0 bases; nucleotides not matched to a gene: 19. Germline V gives CDR1 GEAIGNYY, CDR2 EKD. The CDR3 protein is CACDSVLWDTLIQHTDKLIF. DNA for the CDR3: TGTGCCTGTGACAGCGTACTGTGGGATACGCTGATTCAACACACCGATAAACTCATCTTT.

In the case of this clone: Given a far larger clone just one base away, this is likely a sequencing read error. The same CDR3 is also encoded by other DNA sequences in this sample. CDR3 DNA: TGTGCCTGTGACACCGTAGGATCAGTACTGCCACCACTCATCTTT. As protein: CACDTVGSVLPPLIF. The V gene is TRDV2, the J gene TRDJ1; D is unresolved. CDR3 size: 15 residues. V was cut by 0 bases and J by 10 bases, with 20 bases left in between. Germline V gives CDR1 GEAIGNYY, CDR2 EKD.

To note about this clone: One base separates it from a far larger clone, so it is likely a read error. The chain recombines TRDV2 with TRDJ1; 8 nucleotides match TRDD3. CDR1 and CDR2 (germline): GEAIGNYY, EKD. The CDR3 totals 23 residues. Trimming cost V 3 bases and J 5 bases; bases outside gene matches: 34. The CDR3 protein is CACDPIESSLPGGLRQGSDKLIF. CDR3 DNA: TGTGCCTGTGACCCAATTGAATCCTCCCTACCTGGGGGACTCCGGCAGGGATCGGATAAACTCATCTTT.

Notes on this clone: The protein held in TCRdb is that of a much larger clone and does not match this DNA's translation at residue 14, likely because of a read error; the protein shown is translated from the DNA. The chain combines TRDV2 with TRDJ1; 13 nucleotides line up with TRDD3. Looked up from germline, CDR1 is GEAIGNYY and CDR2 is EKD. CDR3 length: 17 residues. The CDR3 is CACDPVLGDTGTDELIF. The CDR3 DNA reads TGTGCCTGTGACCCGGTACTGGGGGATACGGGAACCGATGAACTCATCTTT.

Details on this clone: The protein recorded in TCRdb matches a much larger clone and deviates from this DNA's translation at residue 14, suggesting a read error; the protein here is obtained by translating the DNA. V is TRDV2 and J is TRDJ1; D may match TRDD2 or TRDD3 (7 bases each). Germline lookup yields CDR1 GEAIGNYY and CDR2 EKD. Trimming cost V 1 base and J 4 bases, with 27 bases left between them. The CDR3 totals 19 residues. The CDR3 reads CACDTAGFPTGAYDDKLIF. The CDR3 DNA follows: TGTGCCTGTGACACGGCGGGCTTTCCTACTGGGGCTTATGACGATAAACTCATCTTT.